This T cell receptor (beta chain) was documented in a study of post-analysis software for immune sequencing data. Study details: Included courses were relapsing-remitting and secondary progressive multiple sclerosis; progressive-relapsing multiple sclerosis was also included.

Concerning this clonotype itself: Its antigen is not known.

Study-wide findings and caveats: A significant reduction in normalized Chao1 diversity was observed in multiple sclerosis patients versus controls.

TCR beta libraries were prepared from cDNA with unique molecular identifiers. About 500,000 cDNA molecules came from about 1 to 10 million T cells. A single record per CDR3 protein comes from TCRdb applying MiXCR to the PCR reads. The table lists 350,000 to 450,000 distinct CDR3 sequences, approximately 38% of them singletons. The sequence came from a girl aged 10-17 years with multiple sclerosis. Sample: blood.

CDR3 in DNA: TGCAGTGCTAGAGTTACCGAGACTAGCGGGGGCGTGCAGTACTTC. Amino acids: CSARVTETSGGVQYF. The chain recombines TRBV20-1 with TRBJ2-4; 12 nucleotides align to TRBD2. Germline lookup yields CDR1 DFQATT and CDR2 SNEGSKA (reference sequence). Germline trimming cut 1 base from V and 13 bases from J; bases unmatched to any gene: 11. The CDR3 has 15 residues.